This T cell receptor (beta chain) was obtained from a study of blood T cells in healthy people across ages (dated by TCRdb to between 2014 and 2017). Notes on the research overall: In model experiments, roughly one uniquely barcoded TCR beta cDNA molecule per two T cells was captured by template switching. Using deep sequencing normalized with unique cDNA molecular identifiers, the study measured how TCR beta repertoire diversity changes with age. Four age groups were formed from the donors: young (average roughly 16 years), middle-aged (just under 40), aged (62) and long-lived (more than 75). To avoid experimental bias, donors of different ages were distributed randomly across sequencing lanes. Two additional independent replicas of 1 million unique cDNA reads from the same blood draw were analyzed for two donors (one aged 18 to 29 and one aged 80 or older). Points the paper makes about the study in general: Because the CMV infection status of the donors was unknown, age-related changes in expanded clonotypes may potentially have been confounded. Because profiling used bulk unsorted PBMCs, naive and antigen-experienced compartments could not be compared conclusively. Observed TCR beta diversity per million T cells fell roughly linearly with age, and a significant reduction was already apparent by age about 36. Compared with the aged group, more naive CD4+ T cells, fewer expanded clones and increased TCR diversity were shown by the long-lived group, suggesting age selection. Estimates of total diversity based on one million sequenced T cells were considered lower bounds and underestimates. Observed TCR beta diversity correlated strongly with the percentage of naive T cells measured by flow cytometry.

Trimming removed 0 bases from V and 8 bases from J, leaving 11 bases between the germline ends. Sequences ENHRY (CDR1) and SYGVKD (CDR2) are obtained from the germline V gene. Counted from cysteine to phenylalanine, this CDR3 has 14 amino acids. Only the CDR3 DNA is retained, 42 bases long and in frame from the first base. Donors were around 37 systemically healthy Caucasian individuals from Russia aged roughly 6 to 90 years. Each donor gave about 9.7 milliliters of peripheral blood, drawn into EDTA-treated Vacutainer tubes. Ficoll-Paque density-gradient centrifugation was used to isolate PBMCs, with at least 6.5 million per sample. Trizol reagent was used to extract total RNA from the PBMCs, yielding at least 5.5 micrograms per sample. The percentages of naive CD45RAhigh/CD27high T cells were determined by flow cytometry on a PBMC aliquot from every donor. This clonotype occurred once. Its recognized antigen is unknown. No qualities accompany the bases; no much larger clone lies one base away.

To prepare the library, 5' RACE was applied. A second PCR of roughly 7 to 11 cycles was performed with a sample-barcoded 5' primer and a J-beta primer mix. A template-switch 5' adaptor carrying 12 random nucleotides introduced a unique molecular identifier onto each TCR beta cDNA molecule. Each sample yielded at least 2.5 million CDR3-containing paired-end reads. First-strand cDNA was synthesized from all RNA with the Mint cDNA synthesis kit, primed by a TRBC-specific oligonucleotide. After uracil-DNA glycosylase treatment, a first 18-cycle PCR used universal primers M1SS and BC2_uni_R on all cDNA. On the authors' methods: For normalization, 1 million high-quality reads, each with a distinct molecular identifier, were randomly selected from each sample. Instead of being binned into consensus sequences, reads with shared molecular identifiers were discarded. MiTCR, with a Q25 quality threshold and the strictest error-elimination algorithm, was used for CDR3 identification, clonotype clustering and error correction. A nonparametric unseen species model with Euler transformation was used to estimate a lower bound on total TCR beta diversity. TCRdb applied fastp at Q25 and MiXCR to the public reads, then kept only in-frame beta chains. Rows merge per CDR3 protein into single entries with the most common DNA and genes. The V and J calls and clone size are TCRdb's, not the authors'. Within this sample are approximately 1,700,000 distinct CDR3 sequences, with 39% of them counted one time only. Of the sample, about 23% is held by the ten largest clones.

The chain is made from TRBV10-3 and TRBJ1-5; the D gene cannot be named for sure. Sequencing input: blood. This receptor was identified in a human donor in good health. The CDR3 in this case is CAISESTEQEPQHF. The sequence in DNA is TGTGCCATCAGTGAGTCAACAGAGCAGGAGCCCCAGCATTTT.